The source of this TCR beta chain is a study of vaccination and CD4 T cells after COVID-19. Turning to the study itself: Six males and four females, two Hispanic, made up the convalescents. The post-COVID sampling time was a median 101 days after diagnosis, ranging from 35 to 161.

Using its own MiXCR run on the PCR reads, TCRdb lists one record per CDR3 protein. Of about 18,000 distinct CDR3 sequences in the sample, about 59% were seen once. Germline values: CDR1 MNHEY, CDR2 SMNVEV (reference sequence). The CDR3 sequence is 15 residues long. Losses at the gene ends were 7 bases for V and 0 bases for J; bases not matched to a gene: 6. Specimen: CD4+ T cells from blood, collected before SARS-CoV-2 vaccination. The source of this sequence is a human donor who had recovered from COVID-19. This rearrangement joins TRBV27 to TRBJ2-3; 8 bases agree with TRBD2. This CDR3 reads CASNTLAASTDTQYF. The CDR3 DNA reads as TGTGCCAGCAACACACTAGCGGCTAGCACAGATACGCAGTATTTT.